The 23 T cell receptor beta chains below all came from one sample that was sequenced in a study of blood T cell repertoires in COVID-19. Produced via immunoSEQ multiplex PCR; TCRdb's table is partial and in-frame only. The table lists about 260,000 clones, 90% of them singletons. The material sequenced was PBMCs or T cells enriched from blood (not recorded which). These receptors were obtained from a man in his fifties or sixties who had been exposed to COVID-19.

This clone was detected only once. The V and J genes are TRBV18 and TRBJ2-1; D unresolved. Germline assignment: CDR1 KGHSH and CDR2 LQKENI. The germline V and J ends were trimmed by 5 bases and 0 bases, with 11 bases remaining between them. This CDR3 is 15 amino acids long. The CDR3 sequence is CASSFSVSSYNEQFF. CDR3 DNA: TGTGCCAGCTCATTCTCGGTTAGCTCCTACAATGAGCAGTTCTTC.

The chain links TRBV5-1 to TRBJ2-7, with no clear D. Trimming removed 4 bases from V and 2 bases from J, with 13 bases in between. The germline V gene encodes CDR1 SGHRS and CDR2 YFSETQ. This CDR3 spans 14 amino acids. CDR3 loop: CASSPGRATYEQYV. Here the CDR3 DNA reads TGCGCCAGCAGCCCAGGAAGAGCTACCTACGAGCAGTACGTC.

This clone was counted a few times. The J gene is TRBJ2-7, the V gene TRBV18; 7 bases line up with TRBD2. Trimming removed 4 bases from V and 7 bases from J; junction bases left unmatched: 10. Germline CDR1 reads KGHSH; CDR2 reads LQKENI. This CDR3 spans 14 amino acids. The CDR3 DNA sequence: TGTGCCAGCTCACTAGGACTAGTCGGAGGGGAGCAGTACGTC. Protein product: CASSLGLVGGEQYV.

This chain links TRBV18 with TRBJ1-4; TRBD1 matches 11 bases. The CDR3 consists of 16 residues. V lost 3 bases and J lost 6; bases outside the gene matches: 6. CDR1 and CDR2 (germline): KGHSH, LQKENI. DNA of the CDR3: TGTGCCAGCTCACCCGCGTCGGGACAGGGGGATGAAAAACTGTTTTTT. Protein product: CASSPASGQGDEKLFF.

Only one count was recorded for this clone. The V and J genes are TRBV3-1 (or the pseudogene TRBV3-2) and TRBJ2-1; the match to TRBD2 covers 7 bases. J lost 2 bases, V lost 2 bases, and 3 bases had no gene match. This CDR3 is 15 amino acids long. Germline CDR1 and CDR2: LGHDT and YNNKEL (reference sequence). CDR3 sequence: CASSQTRGAYNEQFF. The DNA for the CDR3 is TGTGCCAGCAGCCAAACTCGGGGGGCCTACAATGAGCAGTTCTTC.

The chain carries TRBV24-1 and TRBJ1-5; 9 bases are a match to TRBD1. Germline V gene data show CDR1 as KGHDR and CDR2 as SFDVKD. Losses at the gene ends were 10 bases for V and 4 bases for J; bases not matched to a gene: 4. The CDR3 sequence is 13 residues long. CDR3 sequence reads: CATDRGPNQPQHF. As DNA, the CDR3 is TGTGCCACGGACAGGGGCCCGAATCAGCCCCAGCATTTT.

The genes are TRBV28 and TRBJ1-2; the match to TRBD1 covers 7 bases. V lost 3 bases, J lost 3 bases, and 4 bases stayed unmatched. CDR3 size: 14 residues. Germline CDR1 is MDHEN and CDR2 is SYDVKM. The CDR3 DNA sequence: TGTGCCAGCAGTTTTACAGGGGAGGACTATGGCTACACCTTC. Its translation is CASSFTGEDYGYTF.

The genes are TRBV7-9 and TRBJ1-3; maybe TRBD1 (5 bases). With 6 bases removed from V and 1 base from J, the gap between germline ends came to 13 bases. This CDR3 is 15 amino acids long. Germline CDR1 reads SEHNR; CDR2 reads FQNEAQ (reference sequence). CDR3 coding DNA: TGTGCCAGCAGACCACCAGGGCTTTCTGGAAACACCATATATTTT. Amino acids: CASRPPGLSGNTIYF.

The table lists this clone with a count of one. CDR3 DNA: TGTGCCACTGCTGAGACTCTAGCGGGAGGCCCTCGTCAGGCAGATACGCAGTATTTT. It is translated as CATAETLAGGPRQADTQYF. V usage is TRBV24-1 and J usage is TRBJ2-3, with 11 bases lining up with TRBD2. J was trimmed by 4 bases and V by 10 bases; bases with no gene match: 21. CDR1 KGHDR and CDR2 SFDVKD come from the germline V gene. The CDR3 length is 19 residues.

The chain has TRBV5-8 and TRBJ1-3, with D maybe TRBD1 (5 bases). This CDR3 is built from 14 residues. The V end was cut by 4 bases, the J end by 12 bases, with 20 bases between. Germline V CDR1 and CDR2: SGHTS, YDEGEE. CDR3 sequence (DNA): TGTGCCAGCAGCCTTACCGGGGAGGGGATTGTCATATATTTT. It codes for CASSLTGEGIVIYF.

CDR3 residues: CASSPLGFYSNQPQHF. DNA of the CDR3: TGTGCCAGCAGCCCCCTGGGCTTTTATAGCAATCAGCCCCAGCATTTT. This rearrangement joins TRBV7-2 to TRBJ1-5; D uncertain. Trimming cost V 5 bases and J 0 bases, with 14 bases left between them. Germline CDR1 and CDR2: SGHTA and FQGNSA. CDR3 length equals 16 residues.

The rearrangement links TRBV5-1 to TRBJ2-5; 7 bases map to TRBD1. V shed 4 bases, J shed 5 bases, and the junction held 8 bases outside the gene matches. CDR3 length equals 14 residues. From germline, CDR1 is SGHRS and CDR2 YFSETQ. CDR3 loop: CASSANRGKETQYF. DNA for the CDR3: TGCGCCAGCAGCGCGAACAGGGGTAAGGAGACCCAGTACTTC.

The rearrangement joins TRBV7-2 to TRBJ1-2; maybe TRBD1 (6 bases). The CDR3 extends over 14 amino acids. The V end lost 3 bases, the J end lost 4 bases, and 12 bases lay between the germline ends. Germline loops: CDR1 SGHTA, CDR2 FQGNSA. CDR3 DNA sequence: TGTGCCAGCAGCTTCCCAGGGGTTGGCTATGGCTACACCTTC. Its protein is CASSFPGVGYGYTF.

V gene TRBV9 combines with J gene TRBJ1-2; D is perhaps TRBD1 (6 bases). The V gene lost 2 bases and the J gene lost 9 bases, with 11 bases spanning the gap. The CDR3 length is 12 residues. Germline loops: CDR1 SGDLS, CDR2 YYNGEE. The CDR3 DNA is TGTGCCAGCAGCGTCCAGGGGCGGCGCTACACCTTC. It is translated as CASSVQGRRYTF.

The chain combines TRBV2 with TRBJ1-2, with TRBD1 matching 8 bases. This CDR3 region has 14 residues. The V and J ends lost 6 bases and 2 bases, in that order; junction bases with no gene match: 5. The V gene's germline CDR1 is SNHLY and CDR2 FYNNEI. CDR3 DNA: TGTGCCAGCAGGGGAAGGACAGGGAACTATGGCTACACCTTC. This translates into CASRGRTGNYGYTF.

This rearrangement joins TRBV29-1 to TRBJ2-2; tentative D call: TRBD1 (6 bases). The CDR3 extends over 14 amino acids. Trimming pared 5 bases from V and 1 base from J, leaving 11 bases between. Per the germline V gene, CDR1 is SQVTM and CDR2 is ANQGSEA. The CDR3 sequence is CSVLRDMNTGELFF. The CDR3 bases are TGCAGCGTTCTCCGGGACATGAACACCGGGGAGCTGTTTTTT.

In this sample, this clone turned up once. The genes are TRBV6-6 and TRBJ2-5, with 11 bases identical to TRBD2. Per germline, CDR1 MNHNY and CDR2 SVGAGI (reference sequence). The CDR3 is 16 residues long. V was clipped by 0 bases and J by 5 bases; unmatched bases: 5. CDR3: CASSYSLAGGQETQYF. CDR3 DNA: TGTGCCAGCAGTTACTCCTTAGCGGGAGGGCAGGAGACCCAGTACTTC.

Only one count was recorded for this clone. J is TRBJ1-3 and V is TRBV10-3; tentative D call: TRBD1 (5 bases). The ends were cut back, 11 bases at V and 0 bases at J, with 14 bases in the middle. This CDR3 is built from 14 residues. Germline CDR1 reads ENHRY; CDR2 reads SYGVKD. For the CDR3, the DNA is TGTGCCTCCACGGGGGGGTACTCTGGAAACACCATATATTTT. Translating gives CASTGGYSGNTIYF.

On this clone itself: Sequence at one end of the junction differs from germline and may be a read error. V gene TRBV6-5 combines with J gene TRBJ2-3; D might be TRBD1 (6 bases). CDR3 length equals 15 residues. Germline lookup yields CDR1 MNHEY and CDR2 SVGAGI. CDR3 amino acids: CASSYYRESTDTQYF. Written as DNA, the CDR3 is TGTGCCAGCAGCTACTACAGGGAGAGCACAGATACGCAGTATTTT.

The chain recombines TRBV19 with TRBJ1-5; no reliable D call. The V gene lost 3 bases and the J gene lost 3 bases, with 6 bases spanning the gap. The length of the CDR3 is 13 residues. CDR1 and CDR2 (germline): LNHDA, SQIVND (reference sequence). CDR3 protein: CASSMRINQPQHF. The CDR3 DNA reads TGTGCCAGTAGTATGAGGATCAATCAGCCCCAGCATTTT.

This clone was observed a handful of times. The rearrangement joins TRBV18 to TRBJ2-2, with TRBD1 matching 11 bases. CDR1 and CDR2 from the germline V gene are KGHSH and LQKENI. After removal of 1 base from V and 4 bases from J, the junction contained 2 bases not matched to a gene. This CDR3 has 16 amino acids. CDR3 sequence reads: CASSPQGQGVTGELFF. The CDR3 coding sequence is TGTGCCAGCTCACCACAGGGACAGGGGGTCACCGGGGAGCTGTTTTTT. Variable domain in full (rest from reference TRBV18 and TRBJ2-2): NAGVMQNPRHLVRRRGQEARLRCSPMKGHSHVYWYRQLPEEGLKFMVYLQKENIIDESGMPKERFSAEFPKEGPSILRIQQVVRGDSAAYFCASSPQGQGVTGELFFGEGSRLTVL.

The rearrangement links TRBV6-4 to TRBJ1-5, with D unresolved. CDR1 is MRHNA, CDR2 SNTAGT, per germline. The CDR3 length is 13 residues. V lost 6 bases and J lost 4, with 10 bases in between. CDR3 nucleotide sequence: TGTGCCAGCAGCGCTTCACTGAATCAGCCCCAGCATTTT. Translated, it gives CASSASLNQPQHF.

This clone was seen ten or more times. The genes are TRBV4-1 and TRBJ1-2; a weak D match, TRBD1 (6 bases). The length of the CDR3 is 13 residues. Germline loops: CDR1 MGHRA, CDR2 YSYEKL. Trimming cost V 0 bases and J 7 bases, with 9 bases left between them. The CDR3 spells CASSQESGVGYTF. Written as DNA, the CDR3 is TGCGCCAGCAGCCAAGAGTCAGGGGTTGGCTACACCTTC.